A selection of T cell receptor beta chains follows, all from one sample in a study of technical replicates of blood from a few donors. Sequencing was performed with immunoSEQ multiplex PCR; in TCRdb, only in-frame clones are kept and a portion is missing. Altogether 76,000 or so clones are present, 90% to 95% being singletons, with the ten largest covering 0.2% to 0.3%. Sequenced sample: T cells isolated from PBMCs. These receptors originate from a human donor in good health. CDR3s include the opening cysteine and the closing phenylalanine or tryptophan. Each record gives: V gene, D gene, clone size, J gene, CDR3 protein, CDR3 DNA. The D gene is left open where the match is weak. Clone sizes are given selectively: once, few, many, or a class where the clone is expanded.

V gene: TRBV28
D gene: -
clone size: -
J gene: TRBJ1-2
CDR3 protein: CASSLGRGEGYTF
CDR3 DNA: TGTGCCAGCAGTCTAGGACGGGGGGAGGGCTACACCTTC

V gene: TRBV15
D gene: -
clone size: -
J gene: TRBJ2-5
CDR3 protein: CATRRATRRPETQYF
CDR3 DNA: TGTGCCACCAGGAGGGCTACCCGCCGACCAGAGACCCAGTACTTC

V gene: TRBV28
D gene: -
clone size: -
J gene: TRBJ1-2
CDR3 protein: CASSPPDRIVYGYTF
CDR3 DNA: TGTGCCAGCAGTCCCCCTGACAGGATTGTTTATGGCTACACCTTC

V gene: TRBV19
D gene: TRBD2
clone size: -
J gene: TRBJ2-7
CDR3 protein: CASSSGTSGGGYEQYF
CDR3 DNA: TGTGCCAGTAGTTCCGGGACTAGCGGGGGGGGGTACGAGCAGTACTTC

V gene: TRBV19
D gene: TRBD1
clone size: -
J gene: TRBJ1-5
CDR3 protein: CASSPPQGARNQPQHF
CDR3 DNA: TGTGCCAGTAGTCCCCCGCAGGGGGCTAGAAATCAGCCCCAGCATTTT

V gene: TRBV18
D gene: -
clone size: once
J gene: TRBJ1-2
CDR3 protein: CASSLSVTPRSGGGYTF
CDR3 DNA: TGTGCCAGCTCCCTCTCAGTAACGCCTCGTTCCGGAGGAGGCTACACCTTC

V gene: TRBV6-1
D gene: -
clone size: -
J gene: TRBJ1-5
CDR3 protein: CASRGQPNQPQHF
CDR3 DNA: TGTGCCAGCAGAGGACAGCCCAATCAGCCCCAGCATTTT

V gene: TRBV2
D gene: TRBD1
clone size: -
J gene: TRBJ1-2
CDR3 protein: CASSNRGYGYTF
CDR3 DNA: TGTGCCAGCAGTAACAGGGGATATGGCTACACCTTC

V gene: TRBV4-1
D gene: TRBD1
clone size: -
J gene: TRBJ1-2
CDR3 protein: CASSQDMDRATGYTF
CDR3 DNA: TGCGCCAGCAGCCAAGATATGGACAGGGCGACTGGCTACACCTTC

V gene: TRBV27
D gene: -
clone size: -
J gene: TRBJ1-2
CDR3 protein: CASDLGEADGYTF
CDR3 DNA: TGTGCCAGTGACCTAGGGGAAGCCGATGGCTACACCTTC

V gene: TRBV6-5
D gene: -
clone size: -
J gene: TRBJ2-5
CDR3 protein: CASSRAGRIRETQYF
CDR3 DNA: TGTGCCAGCAGCCGCGCGGGACGGATCAGGGAGACCCAGTACTTC

V gene: TRBV6-1
D gene: TRBD1
clone size: -
J gene: TRBJ1-2
CDR3 protein: CASSEFQGADGYTF
CDR3 DNA: TGTGCCAGCAGTGAGTTTCAGGGGGCAGATGGCTACACCTTC

V gene: TRBV7-8
D gene: -
clone size: -
J gene: TRBJ1-2
CDR3 protein: CASSLAGLNYGYTF
CDR3 DNA: TGTGCCAGCAGCTTAGCGGGCCTAAACTATGGCTACACCTTC

V gene: TRBV9
D gene: -
clone size: few
J gene: TRBJ1-1
CDR3 protein: CASSVAENTEAFF
CDR3 DNA: TGTGCCAGCAGCGTAGCAGAGAACACTGAAGCTTTCTTT

V gene: TRBV5-4
D gene: TRBD2
clone size: once
J gene: TRBJ2-5
CDR3 protein: CASSLAGVTETQYF
CDR3 DNA: TGTGCCAGCAGCTTAGCGGGAGTAACGGAGACCCAGTACTTC

V gene: TRBV4-1
D gene: -
clone size: -
J gene: TRBJ2-1
CDR3 protein: CASSQDGRFAGRGADEQFF
CDR3 DNA: TGCGCCAGCAGCCAAGACGGAAGGTTTGCTGGCAGGGGGGCGGATGAGCAGTTCTTC

V gene: TRBV2
D gene: -
clone size: -
J gene: TRBJ2-1
CDR3 protein: CASSGLGGNEQFF
CDR3 DNA: TGTGCCAGCAGTGGATTGGGGGGCAATGAGCAGTTCTTC

V gene: TRBV7-3
D gene: TRBD1
clone size: -
J gene: TRBJ2-2
CDR3 protein: CASSAQGERTGELFF
CDR3 DNA: TGTGCCAGCAGCGCACAGGGGGAGAGGACCGGGGAGCTGTTTTTT

V gene: TRBV30
D gene: TRBD1
clone size: -
J gene: TRBJ2-3
CDR3 protein: CAWSWTGGVDTQYF
CDR3 DNA: TGTGCCTGGAGCTGGACAGGGGGCGTAGATACGCAGTATTTT

V gene: TRBV4-2
D gene: TRBD1
clone size: -
J gene: TRBJ1-2
CDR3 protein: CASSYPDRPNYGYTF
CDR3 DNA: TGTGCCAGCAGCTACCCGGACAGGCCCAACTATGGCTACACCTTC

V gene: TRBV5-1
D gene: TRBD1
clone size: -
J gene: TRBJ1-4
CDR3 protein: CASSDRDRGEKLFF
CDR3 DNA: TGCGCCAGCAGCGACCGGGACAGGGGTGAAAAACTGTTTTTT

V gene: TRBV10-3
D gene: -
clone size: -
J gene: TRBJ2-2
CDR3 protein: CAISGATTLAGELFF
CDR3 DNA: TGTGCCATCAGTGGGGCGACGACCCTGGCCGGGGAGCTGTTTTTT